These 4 T cell receptor beta chains were all obtained from the same sample, sequenced in a study of CD8 T cells in ankylosing spondylitis. MiXCR, run by TCRdb on the 5' RACE reads, gives a single entry per CDR3 protein. Of approximately 240,000 distinct CDR3 sequences listed, roughly a quarter were seen once; the top ten hold 0.61%. The specimen sequenced was blood, either unsorted or a sorted T cell fraction (not recorded which). These receptors came from a male donor with ankylosing spondylitis or in good health (not recorded which).

The genes are TRBV10-3 and TRBJ2-3; the match to TRBD1 covers 8 bases. The CDR3 totals 15 residues. CDR1 and CDR2 from the germline V gene are ENHRY and SYGVKD. V shed 2 bases and J 4 bases; nucleotides not matched to a gene: 5. The CDR3 loop is CAISETDRAADTQYF. The CDR3 DNA sequence: TGTGCCATCAGTGAGACGGACAGGGCAGCAGATACGCAGTATTTT.

This clonotype was observed at least ten times. This chain uses TRBV28 with TRBJ2-7; D is uncertain. The CDR3 has 17 residues. V lost 6 bases, J lost 0 bases, and 21 bases lay in between. The germline V gene encodes CDR1 MDHEN and CDR2 SYDVKM. CDR3 coding DNA: TGTGCCAGCAGCTTTACCCTAACTAACCTCGCCTCCTACGAGCAGTACTTC. This encodes CASSFTLTNLASYEQYF. Looking up the rest from reference TRBV28 and TRBJ2-7 gives the full variable domain: DVKVTQSSRYLVKRTGEKVFLECVQDMDHENMFWYRQDPGLGLRLIYFSYDVKMKEKGDIPEGYSVSREKKERFSLILESASTNQTSMYLCASSFTLTNLASYEQYFGPGTRLTVT.

The V call is TRBV29-1, the J call TRBJ2-3; D is unclear. Germline lookup yields CDR1 SQVTM and CDR2 ANQGSEA. V dropped 3 bases and J dropped 0 bases, with 4 bases sitting between them. This CDR3 region has 12 residues. The CDR3 DNA reads as TGCAGCGTTGACAGGAGCACAGATACGCAGTATTTT. Translation: CSVDRSTDTQYF.

The chain joins TRBV2 to TRBJ1-4, with 7 bases matching TRBD1. This CDR3 has 13 residues. The germline gives CDR1 SNHLY, CDR2 FYNNEI. V shed 8 bases and J 7 bases; nucleotides not matched to a gene: 7. The DNA of the CDR3 is TGTGCCAGCTCCCGACAGGGAGGTGAAAAACTGTTTTTT. Encoded protein: CASSRQGGEKLFF.